Sequencing of this T cell receptor beta chain was carried out in a study of cytomegalovirus exposure and HLA in healthy donors. The study ran its PCR with 60 Vbeta and 13 Jbeta primers. Sequencing was performed with immunoSEQ multiplex PCR; in TCRdb, only in-frame clones are kept and a portion is missing. The sample lists about 120,000 clones, more than 65% occurring once. CDR1 is MDHEN and CDR2 is SYDVKM in the germline V gene. CDR3 length: 15 amino acids. The ends lost 6 bases at V and 5 bases at J; junction bases unmatched: 5. The rearrangement uses TRBV28 and TRBJ1-5; 12 positions agree with TRBD1. Sequenced: PBMCs. The TCR was taken from a man aged 40-55 years in good health and CMV-seropositive. CDR3 residues: CASRPGQGAYQPQHF. In DNA form, the CDR3 reads TGTGCCAGCAGACCGGGACAGGGGGCTTATCAGCCCCAGCATTTT.